These 25 T cell receptor beta chains originate from one sample sequenced in a study of cytomegalovirus exposure and HLA in healthy donors. In the PCR, 60 Vbeta and 13 Jbeta primers were used. TCRdb's table, derived via immunoSEQ multiplex PCR, lists solely in-frame clones and lacks some. The repertoire holds more than 100,000 clones, with roughly 78% as singletons. The sample comprised PBMCs. These receptors all come from a man aged 35 to 55 in good health and CMV-seronegative.

The chain uses TRBV29-1 and TRBJ2-6, with D unclear. The CDR3 covers 17 residues. V lost 0 bases to trimming and J lost 0 bases, with 12 bases between them. The germline CDR1 and CDR2 sequences are SQVTM and ANQGSEA. In DNA, the CDR3 is TGCAGCGTTGAAGATCCAGGCCTTAGCTCTGGGGCCAACGTCCTGACTTTC. It is translated as CSVEDPGLSSGANVLTF.

The chain couples TRBV15 to TRBJ2-1; 10 nucleotides match TRBD2. The J segment lost 7 bases and the V segment lost 4 bases, leaving 10 bases of the junction unmatched. CDR1 and CDR2 from the germline V gene are LNHNV and YYDKDF (reference sequence). The CDR3 totals 16 residues. The CDR3 sequence: CATSTRRTSGTNEQFF. The CDR3 DNA sequence: TGTGCCACCAGCACTCGCAGGACTAGCGGTACGAATGAGCAGTTCTTC.

The chain combines TRBV9 with TRBJ2-3, with 9 bases fitting TRBD1. The J segment lost 4 bases and the V segment lost 3 bases, leaving 9 bases of the junction unmatched. This CDR3 is 16 amino acids long. Germline V CDR1 and CDR2: SGDLS, YYNGEE. The CDR3 DNA sequence: TGTGCCAGCAGCGCGGCTAGGGGACAGGGTGCAGATACGCAGTATTTT. This sequence encodes CASSAARGQGADTQYF.

The chain employs TRBV5-1 and TRBJ2-1, with 8 positions matching TRBD1. Germline V gene data show CDR1 as SGHRS and CDR2 as YFSETQ. This CDR3 region has 15 residues. With V trimmed by 5 bases and J by 10 bases, 14 bases remained unmatched. The CDR3 DNA reads as TGCGCCAGCAGTCCCGGGACAGGTCAGTCATGGGAGCAGTTCTTC. It translates to CASSPGTGQSWEQFF.

The chain employs TRBV14 and TRBJ2-5; D is undetermined. The J call may be faulty, since TRBJ2-7 better matches the DNA end. From germline, CDR1 is SGHDN and CDR2 FVKESK. This CDR3 has 16 amino acids. As DNA, the CDR3 is TGTGCCAGCAGCCCCCCCCCTCCTGGGCGTTTTTACGAGCAGTACTTC. Its protein product is CASSPPPPGRFYEQYF.

The chain recombines TRBV6-5 with TRBJ2-3, with D possibly matching TRBD1 (6 bases). Germline CDR1 and CDR2: MNHEY and SVGAGI. Between the trimmed V and J ends, which lost 5 bases and 2 bases, there was a span of 11 bases. The CDR3 sequence is 14 residues long. CDR3 DNA: TGTGCCAGCAGTCTCCGGACAGCCACAGATACGCAGTATTTT. Its translation: CASSLRTATDTQYF.

V usage is TRBV7-2 and J usage is TRBJ2-5; maybe TRBD1 (6 bases). The CDR3 has 15 amino acids. Looked up from germline, CDR1 is SGHTA and CDR2 is FQGNSA. V shed 2 bases and J shed 4 bases, with 14 bases lying between them. CDR3 coding DNA: TGTGCCAGCAGCTTATGGGGGCAGGGTTTAGAGACCCAGTACTTC. It yields the protein CASSLWGQGLETQYF.

This chain joins TRBV30 and TRBJ2-7; D uncertain. The CDR3 spans 16 residues. V was trimmed by 0 bases and J by 2 bases, leaving 17 bases between them. CDR1 is GTSNPN and CDR2 is SVGIG in the germline V gene (reference sequence). Here the CDR3 reads CAWSVQSGRIPYEQYF. CDR3 bases: TGTGCCTGGAGTGTACAGAGTGGCAGGATACCCTACGAGCAGTACTTC.

This chain uses TRBV5-4 with TRBJ1-2; tentatively, D is TRBD1 (6 bases). V was shortened by 2 bases and J by 5 bases, with 10 bases between the two germline ends. Per germline, CDR1 SGHNT and CDR2 YYREEE (reference sequence). The CDR3 has 13 residues. The CDR3 is CASSLGRGYGYTF. In DNA, the CDR3 is TGTGCCAGCAGCTTAGGCAGGGGATATGGCTACACCTTC.

V usage is TRBV21-1 and J usage is TRBJ1-5; the table assigns TRBD1, which was not confirmed against the DNA. TRBV21-1 constitutes a pseudogene. This CDR3 has 13 amino acids. The CDR3 loop is CASGQSSNQPQHF. Written as DNA, the CDR3 is TGTGCCAGTGGACAGTCAAGCAATCAGCCCCAGCATTTT.

The chain links TRBV28 to TRBJ2-7; D perhaps matches TRBD1 (6 bases). V lost 3 bases and J 4 bases, leaving 10 bases between the germline ends. The germline V gene has CDR1 MDHEN and CDR2 SYDVKM. The length of the CDR3 is 13 residues. This CDR3 reads CASSFPRGYEQYF. The CDR3 bases are TGTGCCAGCAGTTTCCCCAGGGGATACGAGCAGTACTTC.

V and J are TRBV5-4 and TRBJ2-5; the match to TRBD2 covers 7 bases. V shed 4 bases and J 2 bases; nucleotides not matched to a gene: 11. In germline, CDR1 is SGHNT, CDR2 YYREEE (reference sequence). CDR3 size: 16 residues. The CDR3 DNA reads as TGTGCCAGCAGCCCTATCCCTAGCGGCGTTCAAGAGACCCAGTACTTC. Translated: CASSPIPSGVQETQYF.

J is TRBJ1-6 and V is TRBV5-1; D is unclear. The ends were cut back, 0 bases at V and 10 bases at J, with 8 bases in the middle. Germline CDR1 reads SGHRS; CDR2 reads YFSETQ. CDR3 length equals 13 residues. The CDR3 DNA follows: TGCGCCAGCAGCTTGGCCCAGATCTCACCCCTCCACTTT. This codes for CASSLAQISPLHF.

This clone showed up just a few times. The chain joins TRBV28 to TRBJ1-5, with 11 bases matching TRBD1. This CDR3 spans 15 amino acids. Germline CDR1 MDHEN, CDR2 SYDVKM. Losses at the gene ends were 2 bases for V and 9 bases for J; bases not matched to a gene: 6. CDR3 DNA sequence: TGTGCCAGCAGTTTAGGGACAGGGGGACATGGGCCCCAGCATTTT. Translating it yields CASSLGTGGHGPQHF.

The genes are TRBV6-5 and TRBJ2-7, with D possibly being TRBD2 (5 bases). V lost 7 bases, J lost 3 bases, and 13 bases lay in between. There are 13 residues in the CDR3. In germline, CDR1 is MNHEY, CDR2 SVGAGI. CDR3 coding DNA: TGTGCCAGCACTTCCACCGCGGGCTACGAGCAGTACTTC. The encoded protein is CASTSTAGYEQYF.

Concerning this clone itself: The identical CDR3 is also encoded by other nucleotide sequences in the sample. The chain has TRBV29-1 and TRBJ1-1, with D tentatively TRBD1 (5 bases). This CDR3 contains 16 residues. V was shortened by 1 base and J by 7 bases, with 22 bases between the two germline ends. CDR1 and CDR2 (germline): SQVTM, ANQGSEA. The chain's CDR3 is CSVEGRGQRRGGEAFF. DNA for the CDR3: TGCAGCGTTGAAGGAAGAGGACAACGGAGAGGCGGTGAAGCTTTCTTT.

This chain uses TRBV7-8 with TRBJ1-5; 7 nucleotides match TRBD1. The V segment lost 5 bases and the J segment 6 bases; nucleotides outside the gene matches: 4. Germline lookup yields CDR1 SGHVS and CDR2 FQNEAQ. This CDR3 comprises 13 residues. The CDR3 sequence: CASSTTGVQPQHF. The CDR3 DNA reads as TGTGCCAGCAGCACCACAGGGGTTCAGCCCCAGCATTTT.

The V and J genes are TRBV6-5 and TRBJ1-1; a weak D match, TRBD1 (6 bases). CDR3 size: 14 residues. Trimming left V 7 bases short and J 5 bases short, with 17 bases between. The germline CDR1 and CDR2 sequences are MNHEY and SVGAGI. The CDR3 reads CASTRRGARTEAFF. The CDR3 coding sequence is TGTGCCAGCACCCGGCGGGGGGCTCGGACTGAAGCTTTCTTT.

This clone was recorded a few times. The rearrangement uses TRBV6-5 and TRBJ2-2; 7 bases align to TRBD1. V trimming: 6 bases; J trimming: 7 bases; junction bases outside the gene matches: 8. The germline gives CDR1 MNHEY, CDR2 SVGAGI. The CDR3 loop spans 14 amino acids. CDR3 sequence: CASRPQGVGGELFF. Here the CDR3 DNA reads TGTGCCAGCAGACCTCAGGGGGTTGGCGGGGAGCTGTTTTTT.

The gene calls are TRBV27 and TRBJ2-2; 7 nucleotides line up with TRBD1. This CDR3 has 14 residues. V lost 3 bases, J lost 6 bases, and 4 bases stayed unmatched. Germline V gene lookup returns CDR1 MNHEY and CDR2 SMNVEV (reference sequence). For the CDR3, the DNA is TGTGCCAGCAGTTTCGACAGGGATCCCGGGGAGCTGTTTTTT. Translated: CASSFDRDPGELFF.

The chain combines TRBV6-6 with TRBJ1-1, with 7 bases lining up with TRBD1. Germline loops: CDR1 MNHNY, CDR2 SVGAGI (reference sequence). V was pared by 10 bases and J by 3 bases, with 8 bases of the junction left unmatched. This CDR3 is 13 amino acids long. As DNA, the CDR3 is TGTGCCACTAAACGACAGGGACACACTGAAGCTTTCTTT. It translates to CATKRQGHTEAFF.

This rearrangement joins TRBV29-1 to TRBJ2-5, with a possible D match to TRBD2 (6 bases). The CDR3 spans 14 residues. CDR1 and CDR2 from the germline V gene are SQVTM and ANQGSEA. V dropped 6 bases and J dropped 5 bases, with 19 bases sitting between them. CDR3 coding DNA: TGCAGCGTCCCCTCTCCGGAGGGTCGGGAGACCCAGTACTTC. This sequence encodes CSVPSPEGRETQYF.

The chain is built from TRBV11-3 and TRBJ2-3; 9 positions agree with TRBD2. V dropped 3 bases and J dropped 3; count of bases not matched to a gene: 4. The CDR3 has 15 amino acids. CDR1 SGHNT and CDR2 YENEEA come from the germline V gene. The CDR3 loop reads CASSLGGRETDTQYF. In DNA, the CDR3 is TGTGCCAGCAGCTTGGGCGGGAGGGAGACAGATACGCAGTATTTT.

The V call is TRBV27, the J call TRBJ1-1, with a weak D call TRBD1 (6 bases). Trimming cost V 7 bases and J 1 base, with 10 bases left between them. CDR1 MNHEY and CDR2 SMNVEV come from the germline V gene (reference sequence). This CDR3 contains 13 residues. As DNA, the CDR3 is TGTGCCAGCATCGGACAGCCGAACACTGAAGCTTTCTTT. It specifies CASIGQPNTEAFF.

The chain couples TRBV5-1 to TRBJ1-1; D gene uncertain. V gave up 4 bases and J gave up 1 base, with 14 bases separating them. CDR1 and CDR2 (germline): SGHRS, YFSETQ. The CDR3 loop spans 15 amino acids. The CDR3 coding sequence is TGCGCCAGCAGCCCCCTCGCTCAGGCGAACACTGAAGCTTTCTTT. Protein: CASSPLAQANTEAFF.